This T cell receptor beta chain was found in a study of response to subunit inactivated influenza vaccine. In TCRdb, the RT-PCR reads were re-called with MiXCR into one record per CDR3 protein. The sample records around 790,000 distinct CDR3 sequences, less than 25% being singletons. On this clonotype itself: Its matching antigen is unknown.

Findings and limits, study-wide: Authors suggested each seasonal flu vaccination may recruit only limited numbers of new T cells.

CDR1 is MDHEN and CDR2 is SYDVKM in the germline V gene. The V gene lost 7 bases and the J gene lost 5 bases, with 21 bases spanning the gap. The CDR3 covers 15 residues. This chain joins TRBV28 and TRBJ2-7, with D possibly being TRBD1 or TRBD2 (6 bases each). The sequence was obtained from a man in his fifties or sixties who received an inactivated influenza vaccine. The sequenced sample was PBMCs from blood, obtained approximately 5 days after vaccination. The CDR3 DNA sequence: TGTGCCAGCACTACACCGGCCAGGGGAGGTGACGAGCAGTACTTC. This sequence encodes CASTTPARGGDEQYF.